This TCR beta chain was observed in a study of blood T cells in healthy people across ages. A sample-barcoded 5' primer and a J-beta primer mix were used in a second PCR of about 6 to 11 cycles. TCRdb independently ran MiXCR on the 5' RACE reads; one entry per CDR3 protein. The table has about 1.8 million distinct CDR3 sequences, 49% seen once. Germline CDR1 is MNHEY and CDR2 is SMNVEV (reference sequence). V dropped 2 bases and J dropped 8; count of bases not matched to a gene: 5. This CDR3 region has 14 residues. This chain connects TRBV27 to TRBJ2-1; 8 bases map to TRBD2. The sample taken for sequencing was blood. The TCR was taken from a woman in her 40s in good health. The DNA for the CDR3 is TGTGCCAGCAGTTTAACGGGGGGGCCCCATGAGCAGTTCTTC. It is translated as CASSLTGGPHEQFF.